There are a few counts of the clone carrying this TCR beta chain. Some clones are missing from TCRdb's copy, which holds only in-frame ones; the method was immunoSEQ multiplex PCR. The profile shows more than 120,000 clones, around nine tenths of them singletons. The entry originates in a study of blood T cell repertoires in COVID-19. Whole-study context: Samples representing acute and convalescent COVID-19 were sourced from the United States, Italy and Spain.

Germline loops: CDR1 SGHTA, CDR2 FQGTGA. V lost 4 bases and J lost 4; bases outside the gene matches: 12. The CDR3 extends over 17 amino acids. The chain joins TRBV7-3 to TRBJ2-3, with 9 bases matching TRBD2. The sequence was obtained from a woman aged 50 to 65 with active or convalescent COVID-19. The material sequenced was peripheral blood. The CDR3 spells CASSSQGGGASSDTQYF. CDR3 DNA sequence: TGTGCCAGCAGCTCCCAGGGCGGGGGGGCTAGTTCAGATACGCAGTATTTT.